This record concerns one T cell receptor beta chain sequence. This entry is derived from a study of neoadjuvant nivolumab and ipilimumab in lung cancer. From germline, CDR1 is SGHTA and CDR2 FQGNSA. The CDR3 runs 16 residues. V was pared by 3 bases and J by 6 bases, with 9 bases of the junction left unmatched. The data were produced by immunoSEQ multiplex PCR, yet TCRdb's version contains in-frame clones alone and is incomplete. The sample consists of fewer than 20,000 clones, 65% to 85% of them appearing once. The material sequenced was tumor tissue, taken after neoadjuvant nivolumab, alone or with ipilimumab, at or shortly before surgery. The chain joins TRBV7-2 to TRBJ2-2; the match to TRBD2 covers 8 bases. The TCR was taken from an adult with non-small cell lung cancer. The CDR3: CASSFGVAGRSGELFF. As DNA, the CDR3 is TGTGCCAGCAGCTTCGGGGTAGCGGGGCGGTCCGGGGAGCTGTTTTTT.